This T cell receptor beta chain was documented in a study of blood T cell repertoires in COVID-19. Study in general: Italy, Spain and the United States were the sources of the convalescent and acute COVID-19 samples. T cells, B-cell-depleted T cells, or PBMCs supplied cDNA or gDNA.

Original processing methods: How many nucleated cells were present was estimated from reference gene primer amplification. Only in-frame clones appear in the TCRdb table, and some are missing; sequencing was by immunoSEQ multiplex PCR. That table gives V, J and clone size, and the DNA gave D and trimming. Of 95,000 to 150,000 clones in the sample, 86% were seen once. From germline, CDR1 is MNHEY and CDR2 SVGEGT. The ends were cut back, 0 bases at V and 0 bases at J, with 9 bases in the middle. The CDR3 covers 16 residues. The sample was peripheral blood. This receptor was identified in a man aged 35-49 years with acute or convalescent COVID-19. V gene TRBV6-2 or TRBV6-3 combines with J gene TRBJ1-5, with TRBD1 as a possible D gene (6 bases). The CDR3 sequence: CASSYSQGASNQPQHF. CDR3 bases: TGTGCCAGCAGTTACTCACAGGGAGCTAGCAATCAGCCCCAGCATTTT.